Listed here are 17 T cell receptor beta chains from one sample, sequenced in a study of cytomegalovirus exposure and HLA in healthy donors. Use of 60 Vbeta and 13 Jbeta primers characterized the PCR. Sequencing used immunoSEQ multiplex PCR; TCRdb keeps in-frame clones, though not all of them. The sample includes about 93,000 clones, about four fifths of them seen just once. The material sequenced was PBMCs. The receptors were sampled from a man between 45 and 60 years old in good health and CMV-seronegative.

This clone is a singleton in its sample. The J gene is TRBJ1-3, the V gene TRBV7-5; the DNA was not used to check the table's D call, TRBD1. TRBV7-5 is an annotated pseudogene. The CDR3 totals 16 residues. The CDR3 nucleotides are TGTGCCAGAAGCTTTCGGACAGAAGCTGCTGGAAACACCATATATTTT. Its translation: CARSFRTEAAGNTIYF.

This clone occurred once. The rearrangement links TRBV28 to TRBJ2-4, with D perhaps TRBD2 (7 bases). This CDR3 is built from 18 residues. Germline-derived CDR1 and CDR2 are MDHEN and SYDVKM. V was pared by 6 bases and J by 1 base, with 22 bases between. The CDR3 DNA sequence: TGTGCCAGCAGCCAGATATCAAGGGGGGGTATCGCCAAAAACATTCAGTACTTC. Translated: CASSQISRGGIAKNIQYF.

J is TRBJ2-7 and V is TRBV28; tentatively, D is TRBD2 (5 bases). The germline V gene has CDR1 MDHEN and CDR2 SYDVKM. The CDR3 spans 15 residues. V shed 3 bases and J shed 7 bases, with 19 bases lying between them. The CDR3 DNA sequence: TGTGCCAGCAGTTTTTACGAGGGAGAGGCAGAAGAGCAGTACTTC. The encoded protein is CASSFYEGEAEEQYF.

The chain recombines TRBV6-5 with TRBJ2-5, with D unresolved. V was pared by 0 bases and J by 1 base, with 12 bases between. The CDR3 length is 16 residues. CDR1 MNHEY and CDR2 SVGAGI come from the germline V gene. The CDR3 DNA is TGTGCCAGCAGTTACTCCCCCCCACAGCCCCAAGAGACCCAGTACTTC. Translation: CASSYSPPQPQETQYF.

The CDR3 coding sequence is TGTGCCAGCAGCTTAGTTCGTCAGGGAAGAGAGACCCAGTACTTC. Translation gives CASSLVRQGRETQYF. V gene TRBV7-9 combines with J gene TRBJ2-5, with a tentative D call TRBD1 (5 bases). CDR3 length: 15 amino acids. In germline, CDR1 is SEHNR, CDR2 FQNEAQ (reference sequence). Trimming pared 1 base from V and 4 bases from J, leaving 13 bases between. The whole variable domain, filled in from reference TRBV7-9 and TRBJ2-5, reads DTGVSQNPRHKITKRGQNVTFRCDPISEHNRLYWYRQTLGQGPEFLTYFQNEAQLEKSRLLSDRFSAERPKGSFSTLEIQRTEQGDSAMYLCASSLVRQGRETQYFGPGTRLLVL.

The chain uses TRBV5-1 and TRBJ2-3; TRBD1 aligns across 10 bases. The CDR3 loop spans 16 amino acids. The V segment lost 5 bases and the J segment 9 bases; nucleotides outside the gene matches: 15. Looked up from germline, CDR1 is SGHRS and CDR2 is YFSETQ. CDR3 sequence: CASSPGWDRGSGTQYF. The CDR3 DNA sequence: TGCGCCAGCAGTCCAGGCTGGGACAGGGGCTCCGGAACGCAGTATTTT.

The J gene is TRBJ1-1, the V gene TRBV7-9; no clear D. The CDR3 length is 14 residues. With 1 base removed from V and 1 base from J, the gap between germline ends came to 7 bases. Germline V CDR1 and CDR2: SEHNR, FQNEAQ (reference sequence). The CDR3 loop reads CASSLGNKNTEAFF. The DNA for the CDR3 is TGTGCCAGCAGCTTAGGAAACAAGAACACTGAAGCTTTCTTT.

The chain's CDR3 is CSAGDKNYGYTF. The CDR3 bases are TGCAGCGCTGGGGACAAGAACTATGGCTACACCTTC. The V gene is TRBV29-1, the J gene TRBJ1-2, with a tentative D call TRBD1 (6 bases). The CDR3 totals 12 residues. Germline V gives CDR1 SQVTM, CDR2 ANQGSEA. V lost 7 bases, J lost 2 bases, and 11 bases lay in between.

This rearrangement joins TRBV19 to TRBJ2-2, with 12 bases lining up with TRBD2. Looked up from germline, CDR1 is LNHDA and CDR2 is SQIVND (reference sequence). The CDR3 has 15 residues. V dropped 6 bases and J dropped 7; count of bases not matched to a gene: 6. The DNA for the CDR3 is TGTGCCAGTAGGCCCGGGACTAGCGGGTTCGGGGAGCTGTTTTTT. Amino acids: CASRPGTSGFGELFF.

CDR3 nucleotides: TGTGCCAGCAGCCGGGCAGGGCCTATGAACACTGAAGCTTTCTTT. Amino acid sequence: CASSRAGPMNTEAFF. The J gene is TRBJ1-1, the V gene TRBV14, with D perhaps matching TRBD1 (5 bases). Trimming shortened V by 4 bases and J by 0 bases, and 12 bases separated the two germline ends. Germline assignment: CDR1 SGHDN and CDR2 FVKESK. The length of the CDR3 is 15 residues.

J is TRBJ1-1 and V is TRBV5-8, with D tentatively TRBD1 (5 bases). The germline gives CDR1 SGHTS, CDR2 YDEGEE. The CDR3 covers 14 residues. V gave up 7 bases and J gave up 5 bases, with 18 bases separating them. This CDR3 reads CASGSAAGGTEAFF. CDR3 nucleotide sequence: TGTGCCAGCGGCTCGGCGGCCGGGGGAACTGAAGCTTTCTTT.

The chain links TRBV16 to TRBJ1-5; 7 bases line up with TRBD1. CDR3 length: 15 amino acids. Germline trimming cut 0 bases from V and 6 bases from J; bases unmatched to any gene: 5. Germline CDR1 KGHSY, CDR2 FQNENV. DNA of the CDR3: TGTGCCAGCAGCCAATCGTACAGGGGAAGTCAGCCCCAGCATTTT. Its protein is CASSQSYRGSQPQHF.

The chain has TRBV29-1 and TRBJ1-1; maybe TRBD1 (5 bases). This CDR3 contains 15 residues. With 7 bases removed from V and 0 bases from J, the gap between germline ends came to 18 bases. Looked up from germline, CDR1 is SQVTM and CDR2 is ANQGSEA. CDR3 amino acids: CSADGAGLLNTEAFF. CDR3 coding DNA: TGCAGCGCCGATGGGGCAGGGCTCTTGAACACTGAAGCTTTCTTT. Supplemented by reference TRBV29-1 and TRBJ1-1, the full variable domain reads SAVISQKPSRDICQRGTSLTIQCQVDSQVTMMFWYRQQPGQSLTLIATANQGSEATYESGFVIDKFPISRPNLTFSTLTVSNMSPEDSSIYLCSADGAGLLNTEAFFGQGTRLTVV.

The chain links TRBV5-6 to TRBJ2-5; TRBD1 agrees at 11 bases. CDR1 and CDR2 (germline): SGHDT, YYEEEE. With V trimmed by 4 bases and J by 5 bases, 7 bases remained unmatched. The CDR3 extends over 15 amino acids. The CDR3 DNA is TGTGCCAGCAGCCCGGACAGGGGGCTACGGGAGACCCAGTACTTC. This sequence encodes CASSPDRGLRETQYF.

The J gene is TRBJ1-1, the V gene TRBV29-1, with D possibly TRBD1 on 6 matching bases. CDR3 length equals 13 residues. Germline CDR1 is SQVTM and CDR2 is ANQGSEA. Trimming left V 6 bases short and J 3 bases short, with 14 bases between. CDR3 in amino acids: CSVQGRADTEAFF. The CDR3 nucleotides are TGCAGCGTCCAGGGGAGGGCGGACACTGAAGCTTTCTTT.

This rearrangement joins TRBV7-9 to TRBJ2-1, with 11 bases lining up with TRBD1. Germline V CDR1 and CDR2: SEHNR, FQNEAQ (reference sequence). This CDR3 region has 14 residues. CDR3 coding DNA: TGTTCCGGCTTCGGGACAGGGGGGTACAATGAGCAGTTCTTC. Its protein is CSGFGTGGYNEQFF. Using reference TRBV7-9 and TRBJ2-1 for the parts outside the CDR3, the full variable domain is DTGVSQNPRHKITKRGQNVTFRCDPISEHNRLYWYRQTLGQGPEFLTYFQNEAQLEKSRLLSDRFSAERPKGSFSTLEIQRTEQGDSAMYLCSGFGTGGYNEQFFGPGTRLTVL.

The chain combines TRBV4-3 with TRBJ2-2, with 8 bases that match TRBD1. The germline V gene has CDR1 LGHNA and CDR2 YSLEER. The V segment lost 2 bases and the J segment 4 bases; nucleotides outside the gene matches: 3. The CDR3 has 15 residues. CDR3 coding DNA: TGCGCCAGCAGCCAACGGACAGGGAGCACCGGGGAGCTGTTTTTT. Translating gives CASSQRTGSTGELFF.